This T cell receptor beta chain is drawn from a study of cytomegalovirus exposure and HLA in healthy donors. Study outcomes and limitations: The sole available immune exposure information was CMV serostatus. Using the classifier, cytomegalovirus status was reportedly diagnosed with high specificity and sensitivity. Across donors, most TCRs were seen rarely, yet some public ones were widespread.

On this clone: What it binds is unknown.

It was healthy bone marrow donors who served as donors. Researchers ran the PCR with 60 Vbeta and 13 Jbeta primers. Libraries were prepared by immunoSEQ multiplex PCR; TCRdb keeps only in-frame clonotypes and omits some of them. This sample's clone table lists roughly 75,000 clones. The sequencing input was PBMCs. This clonotype was obtained from a man aged 35-49 years in good health and CMV-seronegative.

Here the CDR3 DNA reads TGCAGCGTGGATGATTCGGGGTCTGGTCAGCCCCAGCATTTT. This encodes CSVDDSGSGQPQHF. The chain recombines TRBV29-1 with TRBJ1-5, with D uncertain. CDR3 length: 14 amino acids. V was trimmed by 6 bases and J by 6 bases, leaving 18 bases between them. CDR1 SQVTM and CDR2 ANQGSEA come from the germline V gene.